This T cell receptor beta chain was documented in a study of CD8+ T cells in alopecia areata. Study-level points and caveats: On tofacitinib, scalp clonality and expanded CD8+ clones among top 100 fell significantly.

Details on this clone: Its antigen is undetermined.

RNA, once extracted, was reverse transcribed into cDNA for use as the sequencing template. Assay used: immunoSEQ multiplex PCR; TCRdb lists only in-frame clones, some missing. The table shows 90,000 to 150,000 clones, with about 50% occurring only once. Germline V lookup: CDR1 SGHRS, CDR2 YFSETQ. The CDR3 covers 15 residues. Trimming removed 0 bases from V and 3 bases from J, with 7 bases in between. The treatment here: oral pan-JAK inhibitor, 5-10 mg twice daily. The sample was CD4+ T cells sorted from blood, taken at week 4, from a patient treated with tofacitinib. The source is a human donor with alopecia areata. The V gene is TRBV5-1, the J gene TRBJ1-6; D uncertain. CDR3 DNA sequence: TGCGCCAGCAGCTTGGACGGGGACTATAATTCACCCCTCCACTTT. Protein sequence: CASSLDGDYNSPLHF.